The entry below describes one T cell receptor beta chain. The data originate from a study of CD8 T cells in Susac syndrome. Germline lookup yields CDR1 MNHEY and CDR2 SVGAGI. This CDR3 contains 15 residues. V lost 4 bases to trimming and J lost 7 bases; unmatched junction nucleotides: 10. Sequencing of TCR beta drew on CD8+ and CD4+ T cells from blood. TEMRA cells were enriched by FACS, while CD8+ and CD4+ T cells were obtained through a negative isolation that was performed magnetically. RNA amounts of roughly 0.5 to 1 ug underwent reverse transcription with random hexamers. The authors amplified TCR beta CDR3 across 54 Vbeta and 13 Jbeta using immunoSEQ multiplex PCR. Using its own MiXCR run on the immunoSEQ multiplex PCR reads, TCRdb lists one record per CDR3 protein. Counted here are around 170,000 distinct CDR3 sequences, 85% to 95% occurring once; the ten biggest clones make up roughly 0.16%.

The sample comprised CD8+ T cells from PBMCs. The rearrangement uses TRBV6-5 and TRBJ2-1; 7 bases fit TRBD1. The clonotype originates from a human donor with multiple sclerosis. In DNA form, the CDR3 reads TGTGCCAGCAGTTCCTTGGACAGGAAAAGGAATGAGCAGTTCTTC. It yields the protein CASSSLDRKRNEQFF.